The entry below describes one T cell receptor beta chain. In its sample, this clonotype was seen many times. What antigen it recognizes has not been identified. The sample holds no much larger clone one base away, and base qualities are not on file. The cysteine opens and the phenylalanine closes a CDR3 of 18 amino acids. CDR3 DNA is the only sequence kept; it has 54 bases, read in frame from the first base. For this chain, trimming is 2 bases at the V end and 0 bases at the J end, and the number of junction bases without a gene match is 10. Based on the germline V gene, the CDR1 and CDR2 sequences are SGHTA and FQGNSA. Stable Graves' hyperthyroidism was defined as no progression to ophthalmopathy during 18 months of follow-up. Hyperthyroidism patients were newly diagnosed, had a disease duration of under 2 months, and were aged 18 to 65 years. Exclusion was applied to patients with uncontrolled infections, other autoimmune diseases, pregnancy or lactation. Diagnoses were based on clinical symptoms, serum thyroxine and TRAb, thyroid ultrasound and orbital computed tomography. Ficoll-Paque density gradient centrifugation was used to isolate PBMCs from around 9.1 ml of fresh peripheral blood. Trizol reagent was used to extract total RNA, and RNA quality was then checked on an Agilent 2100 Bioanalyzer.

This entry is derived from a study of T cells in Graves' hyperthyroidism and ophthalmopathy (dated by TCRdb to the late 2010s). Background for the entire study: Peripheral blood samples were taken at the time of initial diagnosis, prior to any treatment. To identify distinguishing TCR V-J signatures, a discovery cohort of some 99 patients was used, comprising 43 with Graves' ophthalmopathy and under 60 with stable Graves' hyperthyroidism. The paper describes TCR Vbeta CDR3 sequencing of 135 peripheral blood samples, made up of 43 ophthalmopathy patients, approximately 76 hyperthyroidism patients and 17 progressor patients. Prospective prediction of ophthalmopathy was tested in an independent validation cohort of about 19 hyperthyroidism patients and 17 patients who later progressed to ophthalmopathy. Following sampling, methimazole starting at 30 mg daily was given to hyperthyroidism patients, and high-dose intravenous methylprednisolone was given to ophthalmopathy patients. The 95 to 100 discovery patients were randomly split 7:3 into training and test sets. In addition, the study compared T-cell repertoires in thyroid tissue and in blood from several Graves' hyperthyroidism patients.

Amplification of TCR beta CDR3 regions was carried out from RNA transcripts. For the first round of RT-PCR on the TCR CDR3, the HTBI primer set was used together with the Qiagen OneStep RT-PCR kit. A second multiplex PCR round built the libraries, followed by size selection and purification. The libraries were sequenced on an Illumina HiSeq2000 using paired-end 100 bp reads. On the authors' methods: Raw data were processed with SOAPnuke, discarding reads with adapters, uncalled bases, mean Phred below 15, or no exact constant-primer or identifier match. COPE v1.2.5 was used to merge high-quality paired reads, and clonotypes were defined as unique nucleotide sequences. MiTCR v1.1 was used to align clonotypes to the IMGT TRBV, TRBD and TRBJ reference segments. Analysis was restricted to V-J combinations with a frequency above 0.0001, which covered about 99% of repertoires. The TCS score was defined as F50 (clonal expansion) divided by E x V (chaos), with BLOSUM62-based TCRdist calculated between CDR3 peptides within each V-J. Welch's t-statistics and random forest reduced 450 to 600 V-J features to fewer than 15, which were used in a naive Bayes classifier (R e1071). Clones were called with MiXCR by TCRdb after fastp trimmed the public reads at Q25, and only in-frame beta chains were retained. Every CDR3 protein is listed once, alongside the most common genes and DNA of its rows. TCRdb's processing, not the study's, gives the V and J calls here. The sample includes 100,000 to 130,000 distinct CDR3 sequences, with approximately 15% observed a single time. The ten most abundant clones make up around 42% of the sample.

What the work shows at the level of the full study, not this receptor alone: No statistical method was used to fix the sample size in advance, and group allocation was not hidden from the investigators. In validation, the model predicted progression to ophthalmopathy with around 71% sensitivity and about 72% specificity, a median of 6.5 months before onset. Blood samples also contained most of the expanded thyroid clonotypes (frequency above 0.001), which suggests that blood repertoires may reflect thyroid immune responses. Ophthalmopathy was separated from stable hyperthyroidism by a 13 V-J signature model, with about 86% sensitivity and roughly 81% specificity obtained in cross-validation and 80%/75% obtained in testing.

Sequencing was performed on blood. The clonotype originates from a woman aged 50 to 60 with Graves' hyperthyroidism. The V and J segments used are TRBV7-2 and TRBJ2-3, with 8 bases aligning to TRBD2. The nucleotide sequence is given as TGTGCCAGCAGCTTAATCGGGAGGGACGCCCATAGCACAGATACGCAGTATTTT. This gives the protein CASSLIGRDAHSTDTQYF.